This paragraph covers one TCR beta chain sequence. The data stem from a study of control samples from healthy donors and cancer patients. The CDR3 contains 15 residues. Trimming stripped 6 bases from V and 3 bases from J, with 14 bases between. Per germline, CDR1 MDHEN and CDR2 SYDVKM. Some clones are missing from TCRdb's copy, which holds only in-frame ones; the method was immunoSEQ multiplex PCR. This table holds approximately 140,000 clones, roughly nine tenths found once. The chain links TRBV28 to TRBJ1-4; TRBD1 is a possible D gene (6 bases). The clonotype comes from a young man in good health. Sequenced: blood. The CDR3 sequence: CASRATGKANEKLFF. CDR3 bases: TGTGCCAGCAGAGCAACAGGGAAGGCTAATGAAAAACTGTTTTTT.